The rows below give T cell receptor beta chains drawn from one sample of a study of blood T cell repertoires in COVID-19. TCRdb's copy holds only in-frame clones and misses some; the assay was immunoSEQ multiplex PCR. This sample has around 120,000 clones, with roughly 83% found just once. The material sequenced was peripheral blood. These receptors came from a man aged 25-45 years with acute or convalescent COVID-19. The CDR3 runs from the conserved cysteine through the conserved F or W. A D gene is named only where the DNA matches it firmly. Size tells how often a clone was seen (once, few, many) or the class of an expanded clone, and some rows leave it out.

clone size: -; V gene: TRBV4-1; J gene: TRBJ1-5; D gene: TRBD1; CDR3 protein: CASSRGQGGRFAQHF; CDR3 DNA: TGCGCCAGCAGCCGGGGACAGGGCGGAAGGTTTGCCCAGCATTTT
clone size: -; V gene: TRBV2; J gene: TRBJ2-5; D gene: TRBD2; CDR3 protein: CASSARLAGETQYF; CDR3 DNA: TGTGCCAGCAGTGCAAGACTAGCGGGAGAGACCCAGTACTTC
clone size: -; V gene: TRBV6-5; J gene: TRBJ2-7; D gene: TRBD1; CDR3 protein: CASSYIRGQEQYF; CDR3 DNA: TGTGCCAGCAGTTACATCAGGGGGCAAGAGCAGTACTTC
clone size: -; V gene: TRBV9; J gene: TRBJ1-2; D gene: -; CDR3 protein: CASSGGQTYGYTF; CDR3 DNA: TGTGCCAGCAGCGGAGGACAGACCTATGGCTACACCTTC
clone size: -; V gene: TRBV5-1; J gene: TRBJ1-1; D gene: -; CDR3 protein: CASSGTQAWTEAFF; CDR3 DNA: TGCGCCAGCAGCGGAACACAGGCGTGGACTGAAGCTTTCTTT
clone size: -; V gene: TRBV5-1; J gene: TRBJ1-4; D gene: -; CDR3 protein: CASSLSTGNEKLFF; CDR3 DNA: TGCGCCAGCAGCTTGTCAACCGGTAATGAAAAACTGTTTTTT
clone size: once; V gene: TRBV29-1; J gene: TRBJ1-4; D gene: -; CDR3 protein: CSVKVPGGEKLFF; CDR3 DNA: TGCAGCGTTAAGGTTCCGGGAGGGGAAAAACTGTTTTTT
clone size: -; V gene: TRBV2; J gene: TRBJ2-2; D gene: -; CDR3 protein: CASSGPGVLSGELFF; CDR3 DNA: TGTGCCAGCAGTGGGCCGGGAGTACTTTCCGGGGAGCTGTTTTTT
clone size: -; V gene: TRBV19; J gene: TRBJ2-1; D gene: -; CDR3 protein: CASSTGGRGNNEQFF; CDR3 DNA: TGTGCCAGTAGTACAGGAGGACGGGGGAACAATGAGCAGTTCTTC
clone size: -; V gene: TRBV19; J gene: TRBJ1-2; D gene: TRBD1; CDR3 protein: CASSLGDRGLYGYTF; CDR3 DNA: TGTGCCAGTAGCCTAGGGGACAGGGGGCTCTATGGCTACACCTTC
clone size: -; V gene: TRBV5-4; J gene: TRBJ1-2; D gene: -; CDR3 protein: CASSPKIVGPYGYTF; CDR3 DNA: TGTGCCAGCAGCCCAAAGATAGTTGGGCCCTATGGCTACACCTTC
clone size: -; V gene: TRBV30; J gene: TRBJ2-3; D gene: -; CDR3 protein: CAWSVRTATDTQYF; CDR3 DNA: TGTGCCTGGAGTGTACGGACAGCCACAGATACGCAGTATTTT
clone size: -; V gene: TRBV7-6; J gene: TRBJ2-1; D gene: -; CDR3 protein: CASSSRESSYNEQFF; CDR3 DNA: TGTGCCAGCAGCTCGAGAGAGAGCTCCTACAATGAGCAGTTCTTC
clone size: -; V gene: TRBV7-9; J gene: TRBJ1-6; D gene: TRBD1; CDR3 protein: CASSFPGQGLETLHF; CDR3 DNA: TGTGCCAGCAGCTTCCCCGGACAGGGATTGGAAACCCTCCACTTT
clone size: medium-sized; V gene: TRBV12-3/TRBV12-4; J gene: TRBJ1-5; D gene: -; CDR3 protein: CASTRTPNQPQHF; CDR3 DNA: TGTGCCAGCACCCGGACACCAAATCAGCCCCAGCATTTT
clone size: -; V gene: TRBV9; J gene: TRBJ2-7; D gene: -; CDR3 protein: CASSVGGQGEQYF; CDR3 DNA: TGTGCCAGCAGCGTGGGGGGTCAAGGCGAGCAGTACTTC
clone size: -; V gene: TRBV6-6; J gene: TRBJ2-5; D gene: -; CDR3 protein: CASSYRAETQYF; CDR3 DNA: TGTGCCAGCAGTTACCGTGCGGAGACCCAGTACTTC
clone size: once; V gene: TRBV9; J gene: TRBJ2-1; D gene: TRBD1; CDR3 protein: CASSVGQLPNEQFF; CDR3 DNA: TGTGCCAGCAGCGTGGGACAGCTCCCCAATGAGCAGTTCTTC
clone size: -; V gene: TRBV27; J gene: TRBJ1-2; D gene: -; CDR3 protein: CASRSASYGYTF; CDR3 DNA: TGTGCCAGCAGATCCGCCAGCTATGGCTACACCTTC
clone size: once; V gene: TRBV5-1; J gene: TRBJ1-1; D gene: -; CDR3 protein: CASSHGGGRTFEAFF; CDR3 DNA: TGCGCCAGCAGTCACGGAGGTGGTAGAACGTTTGAAGCTTTCTTT
clone size: -; V gene: TRBV6-5; J gene: TRBJ1-5; D gene: -; CDR3 protein: CASKGQGLSNQPQHF; CDR3 DNA: TGTGCCAGCAAGGGCCAGGGACTTAGCAATCAGCCCCAGCATTTT
clone size: few; V gene: TRBV4-1; J gene: TRBJ1-5; D gene: -; CDR3 protein: CASSLSGGAAGQPQHF; CDR3 DNA: TGCGCCAGCAGCCTCTCTGGGGGGGCAGCAGGTCAGCCCCAGCATTTT
clone size: -; V gene: TRBV11-2; J gene: TRBJ1-2; D gene: TRBD1; CDR3 protein: CASSQGQYYGYTF; CDR3 DNA: TGTGCCAGCAGCCAGGGACAGTACTATGGCTACACCTTC
clone size: few; V gene: TRBV3-1/TRBV3-2; J gene: TRBJ1-1; D gene: TRBD1; CDR3 protein: CASSQGQGVPEAFF; CDR3 DNA: TGTGCCAGCAGCCAAGGACAGGGGGTACCTGAAGCTTTCTTT
clone size: -; V gene: TRBV10-3; J gene: TRBJ2-3; D gene: -; CDR3 protein: CAISRDSLTDTQYF; CDR3 DNA: TGTGCCATCAGCAGGGACTCTCTCACAGATACGCAGTATTTT
clone size: -; V gene: TRBV6-5; J gene: TRBJ1-2; D gene: -; CDR3 protein: CASSLGQIYGYTF; CDR3 DNA: TGTGCCAGCAGTCTCGGACAGATCTATGGCTACACCTTC
clone size: once; V gene: TRBV19; J gene: TRBJ1-1; D gene: TRBD1; CDR3 protein: CASSLRQGQGKTEAFF; CDR3 DNA: TGTGCCAGTAGTCTACGACAGGGACAGGGAAAAACTGAAGCTTTCTTT
clone size: -; V gene: TRBV9; J gene: TRBJ2-2; D gene: TRBD2; CDR3 protein: CASAPQLAENTGELFF; CDR3 DNA: TGTGCCAGCGCCCCCCAACTAGCGGAGAACACCGGGGAGCTGTTTTTT
clone size: -; V gene: TRBV11-2; J gene: TRBJ1-6; D gene: TRBD1; CDR3 protein: CASSSQRGQASSYNSPLHF; CDR3 DNA: TGTGCCAGCAGCTCACAAAGGGGACAGGCGAGCTCCTATAATTCACCCCTCCACTTT
clone size: once; V gene: TRBV24-1; J gene: TRBJ2-1; D gene: TRBD1; CDR3 protein: CATSETGGKNEQFF; CDR3 DNA: TGTGCCACCAGTGAGACAGGGGGGAAAAATGAGCAGTTCTTC
clone size: -; V gene: TRBV18; J gene: TRBJ2-3; D gene: TRBD1; CDR3 protein: CASSPGTGTDTQYF; CDR3 DNA: TGTGCCAGCTCACCTGGGACAGGTACAGATACGCAGTATTTT
clone size: -; V gene: TRBV6-5; J gene: TRBJ1-4; D gene: -; CDR3 protein: CASLQGREKLFF; CDR3 DNA: TGTGCCAGCTTACAGGGACGGGAAAAACTGTTTTTT
clone size: -; V gene: TRBV29-1; J gene: TRBJ1-1; D gene: -; CDR3 protein: CSVDGRGSNTEAFF; CDR3 DNA: TGCAGCGTTGATGGCAGGGGAAGCAACACTGAAGCTTTCTTT
clone size: -; V gene: TRBV6-2/TRBV6-3; J gene: TRBJ1-2; D gene: -; CDR3 protein: CASSASRGYGYTF; CDR3 DNA: TGTGCCAGCAGCGCGAGCAGGGGCTATGGCTACACCTTC
clone size: -; V gene: TRBV30; J gene: TRBJ1-5; D gene: -; CDR3 protein: CAWSRGEGQPQHF; CDR3 DNA: TGTGCCTGGAGTAGGGGGGAGGGTCAGCCCCAGCATTTT
clone size: -; V gene: TRBV6-2/TRBV6-3; J gene: TRBJ1-1; D gene: -; CDR3 protein: CASSYAGGTEAFF; CDR3 DNA: TGTGCCAGCAGTTACGCGGGGGGGACTGAAGCTTTCTTT
clone size: -; V gene: TRBV4-1; J gene: TRBJ2-7; D gene: TRBD1; CDR3 protein: CASSQGDRNYEQYF; CDR3 DNA: TGCGCCAGCAGCCAGGGGGACAGGAACTACGAGCAGTACTTC
clone size: -; V gene: TRBV27; J gene: TRBJ2-3; D gene: TRBD2; CDR3 protein: CASSQLASKADTQYF; CDR3 DNA: TGTGCCAGCAGCCAACTAGCGTCCAAGGCAGATACGCAGTATTTT
clone size: -; V gene: TRBV2; J gene: TRBJ1-5; D gene: TRBD1; CDR3 protein: CASSESRDRGVRSNQPQHF; CDR3 DNA: TGTGCCAGCAGTGAAAGCCGGGACAGGGGAGTCCGGAGCAATCAGCCCCAGCATTTT
clone size: -; V gene: TRBV2; J gene: TRBJ2-7; D gene: -; CDR3 protein: CASMQGYEQYF; CDR3 DNA: TGTGCCAGCATGCAGGGGTACGAGCAGTACTTC
clone size: -; V gene: TRBV7-2; J gene: TRBJ1-1; D gene: -; CDR3 protein: CASSPRQNTEAFF; CDR3 DNA: TGTGCCAGCAGCCCTCGACAGAACACTGAAGCTTTCTTT
clone size: -; V gene: TRBV3-1/TRBV3-2; J gene: TRBJ1-1; D gene: -; CDR3 protein: CASSQGGTANTEAFF; CDR3 DNA: TGTGCCAGCAGCCAGGGAGGGACGGCGAACACTGAAGCTTTCTTT
clone size: once; V gene: TRBV10-3; J gene: TRBJ2-1; D gene: TRBD2; CDR3 protein: CAIVRASGNYNEQFF; CDR3 DNA: TGTGCCATCGTACGGGCTAGCGGCAACTACAATGAGCAGTTCTTC
clone size: -; V gene: TRBV5-5; J gene: TRBJ2-5; D gene: -; CDR3 protein: CASSLEGEETQYF; CDR3 DNA: TGTGCCAGCAGCTTGGAGGGGGAGGAGACCCAGTACTTC
clone size: -; V gene: TRBV7-2; J gene: TRBJ2-1; D gene: -; CDR3 protein: CASSLYRSGTTTGEQFF; CDR3 DNA: TGTGCCAGCAGCCTATACCGGAGCGGAACCACAACCGGTGAGCAGTTCTTC
clone size: -; V gene: TRBV5-4; J gene: TRBJ2-1; D gene: TRBD1; CDR3 protein: CASSLQGGSYNEQFF; CDR3 DNA: TGTGCCAGCAGCTTACAGGGGGGCTCCTACAATGAGCAGTTCTTC
clone size: -; V gene: TRBV2; J gene: TRBJ1-1; D gene: TRBD1; CDR3 protein: CASSADRVGRDEAFF; CDR3 DNA: TGTGCCAGCAGCGCCGACAGGGTCGGGAGGGATGAAGCTTTCTTT
clone size: -; V gene: TRBV7-6; J gene: TRBJ1-2; D gene: TRBD1; CDR3 protein: CASSLGQGANYGYTF; CDR3 DNA: TGTGCCAGCAGCTTAGGGCAGGGGGCTAACTATGGCTACACCTTC
clone size: -; V gene: TRBV5-4; J gene: TRBJ1-1; D gene: TRBD1; CDR3 protein: CAIRQGNTEAFF; CDR3 DNA: TGTGCCATAAGACAGGGGAACACTGAAGCTTTCTTT
clone size: -; V gene: TRBV7-3; J gene: TRBJ2-1; D gene: TRBD2; CDR3 protein: CASSSGLAGDHEQFF; CDR3 DNA: TGTGCCAGCAGCTCGGGACTAGCGGGAGACCATGAGCAGTTCTTC
clone size: -; V gene: TRBV3-1/TRBV3-2; J gene: TRBJ1-2; D gene: TRBD1; CDR3 protein: CASRGQGVSGYTF; CDR3 DNA: TGTGCCAGCAGGGGACAGGGGGTTTCTGGCTACACCTTC
clone size: -; V gene: TRBV5-1; J gene: TRBJ2-1; D gene: TRBD2; CDR3 protein: CASSLVDAGGLAAEQFF; CDR3 DNA: TGCGCCAGCAGCTTGGTTGATGCGGGAGGCCTCGCCGCTGAGCAGTTCTTC
clone size: -; V gene: TRBV20-1; J gene: TRBJ1-2; D gene: TRBD1; CDR3 protein: CSATRDRVYTF; CDR3 DNA: TGCAGTGCTACCCGGGACAGGGTCTACACCTTC
clone size: once; V gene: TRBV5-4; J gene: TRBJ1-3; D gene: -; CDR3 protein: CAWRGQVGNTIYF; CDR3 DNA: TGTGCCTGGCGGGGGCAGGTTGGAAACACCATATATTTT
clone size: -; V gene: TRBV19; J gene: TRBJ1-5; D gene: TRBD1; CDR3 protein: CASSFGTGDNQPQHF; CDR3 DNA: TGTGCCAGTAGTTTCGGGACAGGGGACAATCAGCCCCAGCATTTT